A single sample is the source of the 11 T cell receptor beta chains below, sequenced in a study of blood T cells in healthy people across ages. Using a J-beta primer mix together with a sample-barcoded 5' primer, a second PCR was run for roughly 7 to 12 cycles. TCRdb fed the 5' RACE reads into MiXCR, producing one record per CDR3 protein. The sample records under 2 million distinct CDR3 sequences, roughly 30% being singletons. The source material was blood. The receptors originated from a young woman in good health.

The J gene is TRBJ2-1, the V gene TRBV27; TRBD2 matches 9 bases. The CDR3 loop spans 15 amino acids. The germline CDR1 and CDR2 sequences are MNHEY and SMNVEV (reference sequence). The V gene end was trimmed by 9 bases and the J gene end by 4 bases; junction bases not matched to a gene: 10. CDR3 sequence reads: CASSKLAGTYNEQFF. Here the CDR3 DNA reads TGTGCCAGTAGCAAACTAGCGGGCACTTACAATGAGCAGTTCTTC.

There are a few counts of this clonotype. The chain joins TRBV18 to TRBJ2-7; D is ambiguous. CDR1 and CDR2 (germline): KGHSH, LQKENI. The V end lost 3 bases, the J end lost 2 bases, and 8 bases lay between the germline ends. The CDR3 spans 13 residues. The CDR3 spells CASSPPIPYEQYF. In nucleotides, the CDR3 is TGTGCCAGCTCACCGCCCATTCCCTACGAGCAGTACTTC.

V and J are TRBV7-2 and TRBJ1-2; 7 bases align to TRBD1. The CDR3 is 14 residues long. The germline CDR1 and CDR2 sequences are SGHTA and FQGNSA. The J segment lost 8 bases and the V segment lost 6 bases, leaving 12 bases of the junction unmatched. The CDR3 sequence is CASSPGQLIIGYTF. The CDR3 region has the DNA TGTGCCAGCAGTCCGGGACAGCTTATTATAGGCTACACCTTC.

This clonotype has ten or more counts. CDR3 bases: TGCAGTGCTAGAGATGATAGGACAGGCGCAACGGGGTACTTC. As protein: CSARDDRTGATGYF. The chain couples TRBV20-1 to TRBJ2-7, with 7 bases that match TRBD1. V dropped 0 bases and J dropped 12; count of bases not matched to a gene: 14. The germline gives CDR1 DFQATT, CDR2 SNEGSKA (reference sequence). The CDR3 runs 14 residues.

The gene calls are TRBV12-3 or TRBV12-4 and TRBJ2-1; no reliable D call. Trimming stripped 0 bases from V and 6 bases from J, with 15 bases between. CDR3 length: 16 residues. This CDR3 is CASSLATAVVGNEQFF. In DNA form, the CDR3 reads TGTGCCAGCAGTTTAGCCACGGCCGTGGTAGGCAATGAGCAGTTCTTC.

The J gene is TRBJ2-7, the V gene TRBV20-1; TRBD1 aligns across 8 bases. This CDR3 contains 14 residues. V shed 5 bases and J 0 bases; nucleotides not matched to a gene: 6. The germline gives CDR1 DFQATT, CDR2 SNEGSKA (reference sequence). The DNA of the CDR3 is TGCAGTGCTCGGAGACAGGGGTCCTCCTACGAGCAGTACTTC. Translated, it gives CSARRQGSSYEQYF.

This clonotype showed up just a few times. This sequence joins TRBV18 and TRBJ2-5, with D perhaps TRBD2 (5 bases). Trimming removed 3 bases from V and 4 bases from J, with 9 bases in between. The CDR3 runs 13 residues. Germline lookup yields CDR1 KGHSH and CDR2 LQKENI. The CDR3, as DNA: TGTGCCAGCTCACCTCTAGCAAGAGAGACCCAGTACTTC. Its protein is CASSPLARETQYF.

The table lists this clonotype with a few counts. This rearrangement joins TRBV7-3 to TRBJ2-1, with 7 bases fitting TRBD2. This CDR3 is 14 amino acids long. CDR1 and CDR2 from the germline V gene are SGHTA and FQGTGA. J gave up 5 bases and V 4 bases, and 5 bases lay outside the gene matches. The CDR3 bases are TGTGCCAGCAGCTCGAAGACTAGCCACAATGAGCAGTTCTTC. Its protein is CASSSKTSHNEQFF.

As regards this clonotype: One end of the junction varies from germline; a read error may be responsible. The rearrangement joins TRBV6-2 or TRBV6-3 to TRBJ2-7; TRBD2 aligns across 10 bases. CDR1 is MNHEY and CDR2 is SVGEGT in the germline V gene. This CDR3 is built from 15 residues. CDR3 in amino acids: CASSRLAGETYGQYF. The CDR3, as DNA: TGTGCCAGCAGCCGCCTAGCGGGAGAGACCTACGGGCAGTACTTC.

This clonotype was counted only a few times. The chain joins TRBV20-1 to TRBJ2-7; 8 nucleotides agree with TRBD1. This CDR3 has 16 amino acids. CDR1 and CDR2 from the germline V gene are DFQATT and SNEGSKA (reference sequence). The V and J ends lost 0 bases and 5 bases, in that order; junction bases with no gene match: 12. For the CDR3, the DNA is TGCAGTGCTAGAGATCCAGGGGGCTCCTGGGTCAACGAGCAGTACTTC. This sequence encodes CSARDPGGSWVNEQYF.

The table lists this clonotype with a few counts. This chain links TRBV28 with TRBJ1-5; D is uncertain. Trimming stripped 7 bases from V and 7 bases from J, with 17 bases between. Germline V gene sequence: CDR1 MDHEN, CDR2 SYDVKM. The CDR3 contains 14 residues. The CDR3, as DNA: TGTGCCAGCAAGAGCCGGGAAATCATACAGCCCCAGCATTTT. Protein sequence: CASKSREIIQPQHF. Supplemented by reference TRBV28 and TRBJ1-5, the full variable domain reads DVKVTQSSRYLVKRTGEKVFLECVQDMDHENMFWYRQDPGLGLRLIYFSYDVKMKEKGDIPEGYSVSREKKERFSLILESASTNQTSMYLCASKSREIIQPQHFGDGTRLSIL.